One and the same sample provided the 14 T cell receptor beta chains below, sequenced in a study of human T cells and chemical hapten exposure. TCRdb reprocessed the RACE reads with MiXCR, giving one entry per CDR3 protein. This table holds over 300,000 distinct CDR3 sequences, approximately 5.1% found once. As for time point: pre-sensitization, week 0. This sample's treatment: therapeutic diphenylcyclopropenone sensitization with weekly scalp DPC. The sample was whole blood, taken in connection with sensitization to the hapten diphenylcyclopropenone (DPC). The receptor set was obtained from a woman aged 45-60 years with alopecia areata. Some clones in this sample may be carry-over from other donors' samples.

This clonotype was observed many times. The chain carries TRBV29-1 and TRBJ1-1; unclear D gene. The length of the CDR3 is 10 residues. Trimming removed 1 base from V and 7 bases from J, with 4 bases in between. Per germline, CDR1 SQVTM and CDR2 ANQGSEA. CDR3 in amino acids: CSVEANEAFF. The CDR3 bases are TGCAGCGTTGAAGCAAATGAAGCTTTCTTT.

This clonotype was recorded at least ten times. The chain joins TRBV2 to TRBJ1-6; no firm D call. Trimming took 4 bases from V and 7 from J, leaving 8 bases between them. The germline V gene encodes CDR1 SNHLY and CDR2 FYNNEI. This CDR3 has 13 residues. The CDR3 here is CASSVGINSPLHF. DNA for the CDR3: TGTGCCAGCAGTGTAGGAATCAATTCACCCCTCCACTTT. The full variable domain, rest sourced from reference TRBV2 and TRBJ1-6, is EPEVTQTPSHQVTQMGQEVILRCVPISNHLYFYWYRQILGQKVEFLVSFYNNEISEKSEIFDDQFSVERPDGSNFTLKIRSTKLEDSAMYFCASSVGINSPLHFGNGTRLTVT.

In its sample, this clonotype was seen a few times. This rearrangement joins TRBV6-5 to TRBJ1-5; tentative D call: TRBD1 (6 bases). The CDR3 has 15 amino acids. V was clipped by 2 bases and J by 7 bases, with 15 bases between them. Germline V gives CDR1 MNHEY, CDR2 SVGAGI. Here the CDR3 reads CASSYPRDNIQPQHF. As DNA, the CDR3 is TGTGCCAGCAGTTACCCAAGGGACAATATACAGCCCCAGCATTTT.

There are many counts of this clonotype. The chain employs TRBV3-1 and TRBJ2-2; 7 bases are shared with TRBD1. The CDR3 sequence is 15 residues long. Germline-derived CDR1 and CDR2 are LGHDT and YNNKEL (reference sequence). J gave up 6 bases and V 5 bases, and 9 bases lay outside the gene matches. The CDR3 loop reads CASSDKGAKAGELFF. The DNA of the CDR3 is TGTGCCAGCAGCGACAAGGGGGCAAAAGCCGGGGAGCTGTTTTTT. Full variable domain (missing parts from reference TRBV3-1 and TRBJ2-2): DTAVSQTPKYLVTQMGNDKSIKCEQNLGHDTMYWYKQDSKKFLKIMFSYNNKELIINETVPNRFSPKSPDKAHLNLHINSLELGDSAVYFCASSDKGAKAGELFFGEGSRLTVL.

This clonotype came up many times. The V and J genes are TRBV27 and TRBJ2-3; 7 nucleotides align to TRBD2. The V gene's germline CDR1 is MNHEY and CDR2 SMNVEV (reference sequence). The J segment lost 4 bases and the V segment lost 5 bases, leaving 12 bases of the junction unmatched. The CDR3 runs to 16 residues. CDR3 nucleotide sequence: TGTGCCAGCAGTAACTACGCGGGAGAAGGGGCAGATACGCAGTATTTT. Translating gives CASSNYAGEGADTQYF.

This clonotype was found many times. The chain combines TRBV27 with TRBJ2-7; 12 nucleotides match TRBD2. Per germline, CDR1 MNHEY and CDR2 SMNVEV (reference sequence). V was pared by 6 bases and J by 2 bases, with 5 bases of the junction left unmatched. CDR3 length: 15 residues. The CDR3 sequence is CASSQTSGSPYEQYF. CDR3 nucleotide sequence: TGTGCCAGCAGCCAGACTAGCGGGAGCCCCTACGAGCAGTACTTC.

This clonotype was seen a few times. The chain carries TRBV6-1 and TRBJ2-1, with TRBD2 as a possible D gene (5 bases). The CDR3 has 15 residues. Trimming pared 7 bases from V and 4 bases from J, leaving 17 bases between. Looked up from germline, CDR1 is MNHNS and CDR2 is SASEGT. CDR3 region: CASNLSPTGYNEQFF. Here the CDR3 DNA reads TGTGCCAGCAACTTATCCCCGACGGGGTACAATGAGCAGTTCTTC.

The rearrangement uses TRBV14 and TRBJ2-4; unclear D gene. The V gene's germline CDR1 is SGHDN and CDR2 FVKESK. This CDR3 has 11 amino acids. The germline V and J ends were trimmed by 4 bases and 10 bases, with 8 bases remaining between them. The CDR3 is CASSRGRIQYF. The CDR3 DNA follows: TGTGCCAGCAGCCGTGGCCGGATTCAGTACTTC.

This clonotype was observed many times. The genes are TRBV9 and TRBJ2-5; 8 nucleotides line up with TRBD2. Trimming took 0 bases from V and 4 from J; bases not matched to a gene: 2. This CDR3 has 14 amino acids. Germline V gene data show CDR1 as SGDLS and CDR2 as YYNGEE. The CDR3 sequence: CASSVAAGGETQYF. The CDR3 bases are TGTGCCAGCAGCGTAGCGGCGGGAGGAGAGACCCAGTACTTC.

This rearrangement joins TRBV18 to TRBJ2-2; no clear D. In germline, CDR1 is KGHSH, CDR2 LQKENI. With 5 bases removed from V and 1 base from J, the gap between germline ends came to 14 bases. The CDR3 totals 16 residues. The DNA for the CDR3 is TGTGCCAGCTCATTCCAAGGTACGAAGAACACCGGGGAGCTGTTTTTT. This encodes CASSFQGTKNTGELFF.

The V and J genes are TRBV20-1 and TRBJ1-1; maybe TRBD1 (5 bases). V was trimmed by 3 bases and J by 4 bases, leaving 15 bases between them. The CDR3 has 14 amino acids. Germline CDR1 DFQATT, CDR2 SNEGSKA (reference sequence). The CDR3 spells CSASPMDGGTEAFF. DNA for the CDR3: TGCAGTGCTAGCCCCATGGACGGGGGCACTGAAGCTTTCTTT.

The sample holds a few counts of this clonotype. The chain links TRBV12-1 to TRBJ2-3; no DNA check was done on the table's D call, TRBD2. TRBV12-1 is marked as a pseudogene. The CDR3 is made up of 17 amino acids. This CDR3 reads CASSVSRGWREGDTQYF. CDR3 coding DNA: TGTGCCAGCAGCGTCTCCCGGGGGTGGCGGGAAGGAGATACGCAGTATTTT.

DNA for the CDR3: TGTGCCAGCGTTGTAGGACACAATAGCAATCAGCCCCAGCATTTT. Protein sequence: CASVVGHNSNQPQHF. The V call is TRBV28, the J call TRBJ1-5, with D possibly TRBD1 on 5 matching bases. The V gene lost 8 bases and the J gene lost 0 bases, with 14 bases spanning the gap. CDR1 and CDR2 (germline): MDHEN, SYDVKM. The CDR3 is 15 amino acids. Looking up the rest from reference TRBV28 and TRBJ1-5 gives the full variable domain: DVKVTQSSRYLVKRTGEKVFLECVQDMDHENMFWYRQDPGLGLRLIYFSYDVKMKEKGDIPEGYSVSREKKERFSLILESASTNQTSMYLCASVVGHNSNQPQHFGDGTRLSIL.

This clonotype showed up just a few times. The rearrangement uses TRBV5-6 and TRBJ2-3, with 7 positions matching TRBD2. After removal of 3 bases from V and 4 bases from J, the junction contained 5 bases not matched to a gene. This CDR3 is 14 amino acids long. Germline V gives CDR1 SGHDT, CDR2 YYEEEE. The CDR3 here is CASSSGLDPDTQYF. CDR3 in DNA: TGTGCCAGCAGCTCCGGACTAGACCCAGATACGCAGTATTTT.